This TCR beta chain stems from a study of OX40 agonist ivuxolimab in advanced cancers. Background on the study: Patients in the trial were receiving intravenous ivuxolimab every 2 weeks, at doses of 0.01 to 10 mg/kg.

Study-wide findings and caveats: At 0.1 to 3.0 mg/kg, CD4+ and CD8+ blood T cells expanded clonally by week 6. Average numbers of expanded clones were greater in CD8+ T cells than in CD4+.

This clone was observed once. What it recognizes is unknown. TCRdb keeps only in-frame clones here, not all; method: immunoSEQ multiplex PCR. The data show tens of thousands of clones, with more than 80% seen just once and 10% to 14% held by the top ten. Sequences were derived from CD4+ or CD8+ T cells sorted from blood, sampled in a trial of the OX40 agonist ivuxolimab. This clonotype was sampled from an adult with an advanced solid tumor such as melanoma, head and neck, liver or kidney cancer.

The DNA of the CDR3 is TGTGCCAGCAGCCGCGGGACAGGAGGTGGAAATCAGCCCCAGCATTTT. Translation gives CASSRGTGGGNQPQHF. The genes are TRBV5-8 and TRBJ1-5; 8 bases align to TRBD1. CDR3 length: 16 residues. Losses at the gene ends were 4 bases for V and 4 bases for J; bases not matched to a gene: 10. Germline CDR1 and CDR2: SGHTS and YDEGEE. The full variable domain, with the rest looked up from reference TRBV5-8 and TRBJ1-5, is EAGVTQSPTHLIKTRGQQATLRCSPISGHTSVYWYQQALGLGLQFLLWYDEGEERNRGNFPPRFSGRQFPNYSSELNVNALELEDSALYLCASSRGTGGGNQPQHFGDGTRLSIL.